This T cell receptor beta chain was captured in a study of shared clonotypes between healthy human individuals. Turning to the study itself: Each donor's CD4 naive and CD4 memory cells filled three plates apiece, CD8 naive two, and CD8 memory one.

Trimming removed 4 bases from V and 5 bases from J, with 23 bases in between. Germline CDR1 and CDR2: KGHSH and LQKENI. The length of the CDR3 is 18 residues. The method was immunoSEQ multiplex PCR; TCRdb's version includes in-frame clones alone and lacks a portion of them. The sample lists about 520,000 clones, 90% to 96% occurring once. Input material: naive CD4+ T cells sorted from blood. Subset meaning: CD45RA+ positively selected. The chain couples TRBV18 to TRBJ2-2; weak D call: TRBD1 (6 bases). This TCR was recovered from a woman in her thirties in good health. The CDR3, as DNA: TGTGCCAGCTCACTCCGGCTCCCAGGACAGCAAACGACCGGGGAGCTGTTTTTT. Translated, it gives CASSLRLPGQQTTGELFF.